The sequence of this T cell receptor (beta chain) was determined in a study of T cell responses to AZD1222 COVID-19 vaccine. The V end lost 4 bases, the J end lost 8 bases, and 9 bases lay between the germline ends. Germline V gene lookup returns CDR1 MNHEY and CDR2 SMNVEV (reference sequence). CDR3 size: 12 residues. Generated by immunoSEQ multiplex PCR, the TCRdb table keeps only in-frame clones and is missing some. Of about 90,000 clones in the sample, under 95% were seen once. V usage is TRBV27 and J usage is TRBJ2-1, with D possibly TRBD2 on 5 matching bases. This sequence originates from an adult in good health. The specimen comprised peripheral blood, sampled on day 0 of MenACWY control vaccination. CDR3 in DNA: TGTGCCAGCAGTTCCGCCGGGGATGAGCAGTTCTTC. Its translation is CASSSAGDEQFF.